The 18 T cell receptor beta chains presented below share a single source sample, sequenced in a study of cytotoxic CD8 clonotypes in ibrutinib-treated CLL. Only in-frame clones appear in the TCRdb table, and some are missing; sequencing was by immunoSEQ multiplex PCR. There are 200,000 to 250,000 clones in the sample; 75% to 80% occur only once, and about 10% lies in the top ten. Here the sequenced sample was PBMCs, taken after 12 months of ibrutinib treatment. All receptors derive from a human donor with chronic lymphocytic leukemia.

This clone has a single count. CDR3: CASSLPTSGRVYEQYF. CDR3 nucleotide sequence: TGTGCCAGCAGCCTTCCGACTAGCGGGAGGGTCTACGAGCAGTACTTC. The chain carries TRBV7-8 and TRBJ2-7, with 14 nucleotides matching TRBD2. This CDR3 contains 16 residues. The V and J ends lost 5 bases and 3 bases, in that order; junction bases with no gene match: 6. Germline V lookup: CDR1 SGHVS, CDR2 FQNEAQ.

This clone has ten or more counts. The chain employs TRBV5-1 and TRBJ1-1; D is uncertain. CDR1 is SGHRS, CDR2 YFSETQ, per germline. The V end was cut by 4 bases, the J end by 7 bases, with 14 bases between. This CDR3 comprises 13 residues. The CDR3 region has the DNA TGCGCCAGCAGCGCAGGTGAAGTACGTGAAGCTTTCTTT. It translates to CASSAGEVREAFF.

The chain recombines TRBV15 with TRBJ2-7, with a tentative D call TRBD2 (7 bases). The germline V gene has CDR1 LNHNV and CDR2 YYDKDF (reference sequence). The V end lost 0 bases, the J end lost 6 bases, and 12 bases lay between the germline ends. The CDR3 covers 14 residues. CDR3 nucleotides: TGTGCCACCAGCAGAGAAGGGGGGGTTAGCGAGCAGTACTTC. It translates to CATSREGGVSEQYF.

V and J are TRBV5-5 and TRBJ1-1, with D unresolved. Germline CDR1 SGHKS, CDR2 YYEKEE (reference sequence). Trimming removed 1 base at V and 2 bases at J, with 12 bases between. CDR3 length: 15 residues. The CDR3 coding sequence is TGTGCCAGCAGCTTGCTAGGCATCGCCAACACTGAAGCTTTCTTT. Translating it yields CASSLLGIANTEAFF.

CDR3 amino acids: CASSWASTDTQYF. CDR3 DNA sequence: TGCGCCAGCAGCTGGGCGAGCACAGATACGCAGTATTTT. The V and J genes are TRBV5-1 and TRBJ2-3; D is undetermined. Germline CDR1 reads SGHRS; CDR2 reads YFSETQ. The CDR3 length is 13 residues. V lost 3 bases and J 0 bases, leaving 5 bases between the germline ends.

This chain uses TRBV27 with TRBJ2-3; D perhaps matches TRBD1 (6 bases). Per germline, CDR1 MNHEY and CDR2 SMNVEV (reference sequence). The V gene lost 7 bases and the J gene lost 0 bases, with 11 bases spanning the gap. This CDR3 is built from 14 residues. The CDR3 DNA follows: TGTGCCAGCAAAACAGGGCTAAGCACAGATACGCAGTATTTT. Encoded protein: CASKTGLSTDTQYF.

This clone was detected a few times. This chain links TRBV19 with TRBJ1-4; no firm D call. This CDR3 spans 14 amino acids. Trimming shortened V by 3 bases and J by 0 bases, and 5 bases separated the two germline ends. Germline assignment: CDR1 LNHDA and CDR2 SQIVND (reference sequence). CDR3 DNA: TGTGCCAGTAGTATCTATTCAACTAATGAAAAACTGTTTTTT. This translates into CASSIYSTNEKLFF.

The chain has TRBV10-1 and TRBJ2-5, with D possibly matching TRBD2 (5 bases). Germline assignment: CDR1 WNHNN and CDR2 SYGVQD (reference sequence). Trimming took 2 bases from V and 5 from J, leaving 18 bases between them. The CDR3 runs to 16 residues. The CDR3 loop reads CASSENPSWALETQYF. In nucleotides, the CDR3 is TGCGCCAGCAGTGAGAACCCTAGCTGGGCTCTGGAGACCCAGTACTTC.

This chain links TRBV19 with TRBJ2-7, with 11 bases fitting TRBD1. CDR3 size: 13 residues. Germline V gives CDR1 LNHDA, CDR2 SQIVND (reference sequence). Unmatched junction bases numbered 5, after V lost 8 bases and J lost 5 bases. The chain's CDR3 is CASGQGAPNEQYF. CDR3 sequence (DNA): TGTGCCAGTGGACAGGGGGCGCCCAACGAGCAGTACTTC.

The gene calls are TRBV6-1 and TRBJ1-5, with D hard to call. V lost 3 bases, J lost 6 bases, and 15 bases lay in between. There are 15 residues in the CDR3. CDR1 is MNHNS, CDR2 SASEGT, per germline. The CDR3 region is CASSDEMGGSQPQHF. Written as DNA, the CDR3 is TGTGCCAGCAGTGATGAAATGGGAGGGAGTCAGCCCCAGCATTTT.

The chain uses TRBV7-8 and TRBJ2-5; D possibly corresponds to TRBD1 (5 bases). Trimming removed 3 bases at V and 5 bases at J, with 13 bases between. The CDR3 loop spans 14 amino acids. Germline CDR1 reads SGHVS; CDR2 reads FQNEAQ. CDR3 DNA sequence: TGTGCCAGCAGCTTGGGGCGGCCCACTGAGACCCAGTACTTC. Protein product: CASSLGRPTETQYF.

This chain links TRBV12-5 with TRBJ1-1; a possible D gene is TRBD1 (6 bases). The germline gives CDR1 LGHNT, CDR2 FRNRAP. Trimming removed 5 bases at V and 5 bases at J, with 12 bases between. This CDR3 spans 13 amino acids. The CDR3 nucleotides read TGTGCTAGTGGTGCCTCCCAGGGGACTGAAGCTTTCTTT. Amino acids: CASGASQGTEAFF.

The V and J genes are TRBV7-9 and TRBJ2-7; 9 nucleotides agree with TRBD1. The CDR3 is made up of 13 amino acids. With 3 bases clipped from V and 7 bases from J, the junction kept 4 bases outside the gene matches. Germline V gene data show CDR1 as SEHNR and CDR2 as FQNEAQ (reference sequence). The CDR3, as DNA: TGTGCCAGCAGCTTCGACAGGGGGATAGAGCAGTACTTC. Protein: CASSFDRGIEQYF.

V usage is TRBV5-1 and J usage is TRBJ2-1, with 8 bases fitting TRBD2. The CDR3 sequence is 14 residues long. Per germline, CDR1 SGHRS and CDR2 YFSETQ. With 3 bases clipped from V and 9 bases from J, the junction kept 8 bases outside the gene matches. DNA of the CDR3: TGCGCCAGCAGCTACTCCACGGGGGGGAGTGAGCAGTTCTTC. This translates into CASSYSTGGSEQFF.

The chain combines TRBV2 with TRBJ2-2; 9 nucleotides line up with TRBD1. The CDR3 has 14 residues. Trimming took 11 bases from V and 3 from J; bases not matched to a gene: 7. In germline, CDR1 is SNHLY, CDR2 FYNNEI. CDR3 sequence: CALHRGRDTGELFF. CDR3 coding DNA: TGTGCCTTACACAGGGGGCGCGACACCGGGGAGCTGTTTTTT. The full variable domain, in which reference TRBV2 and TRBJ2-2 provide the parts outside the CDR3, is EPEVTQTPSHQVTQMGQEVILRCVPISNHLYFYWYRQILGQKVEFLVSFYNNEISEKSEIFDDQFSVERPDGSNFTLKIRSTKLEDSAMYFCALHRGRDTGELFFGEGSRLTVL.

Comments on this clone: This may come from a read error, since a much larger clone is one base off. This sample also contains other DNA sequences that code for the same CDR3. The chain combines TRBV7-2 with TRBJ1-2, with D possibly being TRBD1 (5 bases). Germline CDR1 reads SGHTA; CDR2 reads FQGNSA. The CDR3 contains 13 residues. The germline V and J ends were trimmed by 5 bases and 1 base, with 8 bases remaining between them. CDR3 protein: CASSPDSNYGYTF. Written as DNA, the CDR3 is TGTGCCAGCAGCCCCGACAGTAACTATGGCTACACCTTC. Supplemented by reference TRBV7-2 and TRBJ1-2, the full variable domain reads GAGVSQSPSNKVTEKGKDVELRCDPISGHTALYWYRQSLGQGLEFLIYFQGNSAPDKSGLPSDRFSAERTGGSVSTLTIQRTQQEDSAVYLCASSPDSNYGYTFGSGTRLTVV.

The V call is TRBV28, the J call TRBJ1-4; D possibly corresponds to TRBD1 (5 bases). Germline lookup yields CDR1 MDHEN and CDR2 SYDVKM. The V end was cut by 7 bases, the J end by 6 bases, with 15 bases between. This CDR3 comprises 14 residues. The CDR3, as DNA: TGTGCCAGCACCCCTTCGGGGGGGTATGAAAAACTGTTTTTT. Its protein is CASTPSGGYEKLFF.

The J gene is TRBJ2-5, the V gene TRBV5-1; D is possibly TRBD2 (6 bases). CDR1 SGHRS and CDR2 YFSETQ come from the germline V gene. The V end was cut by 2 bases, the J end by 5 bases, with 19 bases between. The CDR3 consists of 16 residues. CDR3 in DNA: TGCGCCAGCAGCTTTATCCCCGGAGGGTTAGCGGAGACCCAGTACTTC. It codes for CASSFIPGGLAETQYF.